The sequence of this T cell receptor (beta chain) was determined in a study of blood T cells in healthy people across ages. Per the germline V gene, CDR1 is SGHTA and CDR2 is FQGNSA. The CDR3 sequence is 15 residues long. As for this clonotype: A junction end diverges from the germline sequence, so it may reflect a read error.

Alongside a J-beta primer mix, a sample-barcoded 5' primer served in a second PCR lasting roughly 7 to 11 cycles. Each CDR3 protein is one row after TCRdb ran MiXCR on the 5' RACE reads. The profile shows around 650,000 distinct CDR3 sequences, 32% of them singletons. Sequenced: blood. The sequence was collected from an elderly woman in good health. The rearrangement links TRBV7-2 to TRBJ2-5; 8 bases line up with TRBD2. The CDR3 protein is CVSSRGRGAYNEQYF. The CDR3 DNA sequence: TGTGTCAGCAGCCGAGGGCGGGGGGCTTACAATGAGCAGTACTTC. The variable domain in full, completed from reference TRBV7-2 and TRBJ2-5, reads GAGVSQSPSNKVTEKGKDVELRCDPISGHTALYWYRQSLGQGLEFLIYFQGNSAPDKSGLPSDRFSAERTGGSVSTLTIQRTQQEDSAVYLCVSSRGRGAYNEQYFGPGTRLLVL.